The rows below give T cell receptor beta chains drawn from one sample of a study of immune characterization of retroperitoneal liposarcoma. TCRdb called the PCR reads again in MiXCR, with one record for every CDR3 protein. The sample has roughly 10,000 distinct CDR3 sequences; 45% to 50% are singletons. Sequenced input: tumor tissue. These receptors all stem from a female donor with retroperitoneal liposarcoma. Each CDR3 is given with its conserved first and last residue. Fields, in order: V gene, D gene, J gene, clone size, CDR3 DNA, CDR3 protein. D genes are given only for firm matches. Expanded clones are given a class, and other clones once, few, many or no size at all.

>TRBV12-3/TRBV12-4|-|TRBJ2-1|few
TGTGCCAGCAGTTTAACTAGCATGAATGAGCAGTTCTTC
CASSLTSMNEQFF
>TRBV7-6|TRBD2|TRBJ2-5|medium-sized
TGTGCCAGCAGCTTAGAGGTGGTTCTAGCGGAACAGTACTTC
CASSLEVVLAEQYF
>TRBV27|-|TRBJ2-7|-
TGTGCCAGCAGTTTATCCGGGGTCCAGGGATACGAGCAGTACTTC
CASSLSGVQGYEQYF
>TRBV10-3|TRBD2|TRBJ2-1|-
TGTGCCATCAGGACTAGCGATGAGCAGTTCTTC
CAIRTSDEQFF
>TRBV6-1|-|TRBJ2-7|once
TGTGCCAGCACCTCTGCGACAGGCCACCCCGGGGGGTTTTTC
CASTSATGHPGGFF
>TRBV6-1|-|TRBJ2-5|-
TGTGCCAGCAGTGAAGGGACGGGGAGTTGGGGGGAGACCCAGTACTTC
CASSEGTGSWGETQYF
>TRBV6-1|TRBD2|TRBJ2-1|-
TGTGCCAGCAGGCCGGGACTAGCGGGAGTAGGAGAGACCCAGTTCTTC
CASRPGLAGVGETQFF
>TRBV6-6|-|TRBJ1-1|-
TGTGCCAGCAGTTACCAACAGGGTTTTAACACTGAAGCTTTCTTT
CASSYQQGFNTEAFF
>TRBV7-2|-|TRBJ2-3|few
TGTGCCAGCAGCTTAGACACGGGGAGGGGGACAGATACGCAGTATTTT
CASSLDTGRGTDTQYF
>TRBV6-5|TRBD1|TRBJ2-4|-
TGTGCCAGCAGTTTCCGGGACAGAAAAAACATTCAGTACTTC
CASSFRDRKNIQYF
>TRBV10-2|-|TRBJ1-2|-
TGCGCCAGCAGTGATGGGCAGGTCTATGGCTACACCTTC
CASSDGQVYGYTF
>TRBV12-3/TRBV12-4|TRBD2|TRBJ2-3|medium-sized
TGTGCCAGCAGTTTAGCCTACGGCGGGAGGGCCGGAGATACGCAGTATTTT
CASSLAYGGRAGDTQYF
>TRBV7-6|-|TRBJ2-7|-
TGTGCCAGCAGCACCCCCGACGATGAGCAGTACTTC
CASSTPDDEQYF
>TRBV6-6|-|TRBJ2-7|medium-sized
TGTGCCAGCAGTTACCGCAGGGGCTACGAGCAGTACTTC
CASSYRRGYEQYF
>TRBV11-1|-|TRBJ2-7|few
TGTGCCAGCAGCAGGAGGGACGAGCAGTACTTC
CASSRRDEQYF
>TRBV7-2|TRBD2|TRBJ2-7|large
TGTGCCAGCAGCTTAGATCCTAGCGGCTACGAGCAGTACTTC
CASSLDPSGYEQYF
>TRBV12-5|TRBD2|TRBJ2-5|few
TGTGCTAGTGGTTCCTCCGGGGGAGGGCACCTTACCTTC
CASGSSGGGHLTF
>TRBV12-3/TRBV12-4|-|TRBJ1-5|-
TGTGCCAGCAGTTTACGACAGAATCAGCCCCAGCATTTT
CASSLRQNQPQHF
>TRBV6-6|TRBD2|TRBJ2-7|few
TGTGCCAGCAGGGGAGGGATCCAGACCTACGAGCAGTACTTC
CASRGGIQTYEQYF
>TRBV6-2/TRBV6-3|-|TRBJ2-3|-
TGTGCCAGCTTCGCACCCGCCAGCAGCCTCAGACAAACAGATACGCAGTATTTT
CASFAPASSLRQTDTQYF
>TRBV6-2/TRBV6-3|TRBD2|TRBJ2-3|once
TGTGCCAGCAGTGAAAGTAGGGGGACTAGCGGGGGGAGACGGTACTTC
CASSESRGTSGGRRYF
>TRBV12-3/TRBV12-4|TRBD1|TRBJ2-5|-
TGTGCCAGCAGTTTAGGTGGACAGGGGACCGAGACCCAGTACTTC
CASSLGGQGTETQYF
>TRBV11-3|TRBD2|TRBJ2-3|-
TGTGCCAGCAGCTCCTACTATCCCGGGAGGACAGATACGCAGTATTTT
CASSSYYPGRTDTQYF
>TRBV7-2|TRBD1|TRBJ1-4|-
TGTGCCAGCAGCTTAGTCAGGGGGGGTGAAAAACTGTTTTTT
CASSLVRGGEKLFF
>TRBV11-2|-|TRBJ1-2|-
TGTGCCAGCAGCGAACAGAACATTTACTTCACCTTC
CASSEQNIYFTF
>TRBV6-1|-|TRBJ2-7|-
TGTGCCAGCAGCTCCCTCGGGATAGAGACCTACAATGAGCAGTACTTC
CASSSLGIETYNEQYF
>TRBV12-3/TRBV12-4|-|TRBJ2-3|-
TGTGCCAGCAGTTCACAGGAGACTAGCACAGATACGCAGTATTTT
CASSSQETSTDTQYF
>TRBV11-2|-|TRBJ2-1|-
TGTGCCAGCAGATTTACCGGGACACCGAGCTCCTACAATGAGCAGTTCTTC
CASRFTGTPSSYNEQFF
>TRBV6-1|TRBD1|TRBJ2-6|-
TGTGCCAGCAGTAAGACTTGGACAGGGTTGCTCTCTGGGGCCAACGTCCTGACTTTC
CASSKTWTGLLSGANVLTF
>TRBV27|-|TRBJ2-7|-
TGTGCCAGCCACGACAGGTACGACAATGAGCAGTACTTC
CASHDRYDNEQYF
>TRBV6-1|TRBD2|TRBJ2-1|-
TGTGCCAGCAGTGGGGGGGGACTAGCGGGTTACAATGAGCAGTTCTTC
CASSGGGLAGYNEQFF
>TRBV11-2|-|TRBJ2-5|-
TGTGCCAGCAGCTCTGGGGTGGGGGAGCAGTACTTC
CASSSGVGEQYF
>TRBV27|-|TRBJ2-3|-
TGTGCCAGCAGTTTATACGGCACAGATACGCAGTATTTT
CASSLYGTDTQYF
>TRBV6-5|TRBD2|TRBJ2-5|-
TGTGCCAGCAGTTCCCGACTAGCGGGAGCGGAGACCCAGTACTTC
CASSSRLAGAETQYF
>TRBV6-1|-|TRBJ2-4|-
TGTGCCAGCAGTGGTAGTAGCGGAACCAAAAACATTCAGTACTTC
CASSGSSGTKNIQYF
>TRBV6-4|-|TRBJ2-1|-
TGTGCCATAACCGGGACCCACAATGAGCAGTTCTTC
CAITGTHNEQFF
>TRBV6-6|TRBD2|TRBJ2-5|-
TGTGCCAGCAGTTACCCTCTCCTAGCGGGAGGGGACGGGCAAGAGACCCAGTACTTC
CASSYPLLAGGDGQETQYF
>TRBV19|-|TRBJ2-1|-
TGTGCCAGTAGTTACCAAGCAGACTCCTACGAGCAGTTCTTC
CASSYQADSYEQFF
>TRBV25-1|-|TRBJ2-1|once
TGTGCCAGCACCCCAGAGGGCACTTACAATGAGCAGTTCTTC
CASTPEGTYNEQFF
>TRBV6-1|TRBD1|TRBJ2-1|-
TGTGCCAGCAGCCGACGGGACAGCCATTATGAGCAGTTCTTC
CASSRRDSHYEQFF
>TRBV11-3|TRBD2|TRBJ2-4|-
TGTGCCAGCAGCTTACTTAGCGGGGGGGCCAAAGTTAGTGAGCAGTACTTC
CASSLLSGGAKVSEQYF
>TRBV27|-|TRBJ2-7|once
TGTGCCACCAGTCGGGGTGACTCCTACGAGCAGTACTTC
CATSRGDSYEQYF
>TRBV12-3/TRBV12-4|TRBD2|TRBJ2-7|-
TGTGCCAGCACTCCCGGGAGAGTTAGCGGGAGAAGGTACGAGCAGTACTTC
CASTPGRVSGRRYEQYF
>TRBV28|-|TRBJ2-1|-
TGTGCCACCCTAGGACTTTTTGAGCAGTTCTTC
CATLGLFEQFF
>TRBV6-4|TRBD1|TRBJ2-2|-
TGTGCCAGCGGAGGGACAGGGGATACCGGGGAGCTGTTTTTT
CASGGTGDTGELFF
>TRBV7-2|-|TRBJ2-2|medium-sized
TGTGCCAGCAGCTCCGCTCATGGAGGTGACAAGATCGACACCGGGGAGCTGTTTTTT
CASSSAHGGDKIDTGELFF
>TRBV12-3/TRBV12-4|-|TRBJ2-7|-
TGTGCCAGCAGTTTAAACCAAGGCTACGAGCAGTACTTC
CASSLNQGYEQYF
>TRBV7-2|TRBD2|TRBJ2-5|-
TGTGCCAGCAGCATGCAAGCGGGAGTTAGGGAGACCCAGTACTTC
CASSMQAGVRETQYF
>TRBV6-5|-|TRBJ1-3|once
TGTGCCAGCAGTTACAGGGGGACACGGCTCTCTGGAAACACCATATATTTT
CASSYRGTRLSGNTIYF
>TRBV10-3|TRBD2|TRBJ2-1|few
TGTGCCATCAGTGGGTACAGCGGGACCTACAATGAGCAGTTCTTC
CAISGYSGTYNEQFF
>TRBV12-3/TRBV12-4|-|TRBJ2-2|-
TGTGCCAGCAGTTTTACAGGGTGGGAGCTGTTTTTT
CASSFTGWELFF
>TRBV27|-|TRBJ2-1|once
TGTGCCAGCAAACTTGGCGGTTTCAACAATGAGCAGTTCTTC
CASKLGGFNNEQFF
>TRBV7-3|-|TRBJ2-2|few
TGTGCCAGCAGCCTCCTTAACGGACGGGCGAACACCGGGGAGCTGTTTTTT
CASSLLNGRANTGELFF
>TRBV6-6|TRBD2|TRBJ2-5|-
TGTGCCAGCAGTTACTCAGCGGGAGGGCCGTGGGAGACCCAGTACTTC
CASSYSAGGPWETQYF
>TRBV7-2|TRBD2|TRBJ2-1|medium-sized
TGTGCCAGCAGCCCAAATTTAGCGGGTGGGAGGGAGACCCAGTTCTTC
CASSPNLAGGRETQFF
>TRBV10-1|-|TRBJ2-1|few
TGCGCCAGCAGTGCTAGGCCTGACGTTGAGCAGTTCTTC
CASSARPDVEQFF
>TRBV7-6|TRBD2|TRBJ2-2|-
TGTGCCAGCAGCTTAGTGATTAGCGGGGGGCCTAACGCCGGGGAGCTGTTTTTT
CASSLVISGGPNAGELFF
>TRBV6-1|-|TRBJ2-5|medium-sized
TGTGCCAGCAGTGCCTCAGCCAAGACCCAGTACTTC
CASSASAKTQYF
>TRBV7-8|TRBD1|TRBJ2-7|few
TGTGCCAGCAGCGTCACAGGGGATTTCTACGAGCAGTACTTC
CASSVTGDFYEQYF